A selection of T cell receptor beta chains follows, all from one sample in a study of memory CD4+ T cells and cytomegalovirus serostatus. Generated by immunoSEQ multiplex PCR, the TCRdb table keeps only in-frame clones and is missing some. The data show over 65,000 clones, 76% seen once. The sample comprised memory CD4+ T cells from blood. These receptors all stem from an adult in good health and CMV-seropositive. Each CDR3 is given with its conserved first and last residue. D genes are given only for firm matches. Part of the rows lack a size; the others show once, few, many or a class for expanded clones.

j_gene,d_gene,v_gene,abundance,CDR3aa,CDR3nt
TRBJ1-3,NA,TRBV28,many,CASSAGTRNTIYF,TGTGCCAGCAGTGCGGGGACGAGAAACACCATATATTTT
TRBJ2-5,NA,TRBV19,NA,CASSIGGQVYRKTQYF,TGTGCCAGTAGTATAGGGGGGCAGGTATATCGGAAGACCCAGTACTTC
TRBJ2-3,NA,TRBV6-4,NA,CASSGEGADTQYF,TGTGCCAGCAGTGGGGAAGGCGCAGATACGCAGTATTTT
TRBJ2-6,NA,TRBV5-4,NA,CASSLPIQGSGANVLTF,TGTGCCAGCAGCTTGCCCATACAGGGCTCTGGGGCCAACGTCCTGACTTTC
TRBJ2-5,TRBD2,TRBV28,NA,CASSRVGGVETQYF,TGTGCCAGCAGTCGAGTGGGAGGGGTAGAGACCCAGTACTTC
TRBJ2-5,NA,TRBV9,NA,CASSQEGRLAETQYF,TGTGCCAGCAGCCAAGAAGGGAGGCTAGCAGAGACCCAGTACTTC
TRBJ2-5,NA,TRBV11-2,NA,CASSSQETQYF,TGTGCCAGCAGCTCTCAGGAGACCCAGTACTTC
TRBJ2-5,TRBD1,TRBV29-1,NA,CSAGSGTGRETQYF,TGCAGCGCCGGTTCCGGGACAGGGCGAGAGACCCAGTACTTC
TRBJ1-2,NA,TRBV19,NA,CASSIKDGQGYGYTF,TGTGCCAGTAGTATCAAGGACGGGCAGGGCTATGGCTACACCTTC
TRBJ2-3,NA,TRBV28,NA,CAHRTASTDTQYF,TGTGCCCACAGGACGGCTAGCACAGATACGCAGTATTTT
TRBJ2-4,NA,TRBV28,few,CASSKGSKNIQYF,TGTGCCAGCAGTAAAGGCTCCAAAAACATTCAGTACTTC
TRBJ2-1,NA,TRBV5-1,NA,CASSLALSYNEQFF,TGCGCCAGCAGCTTGGCACTATCTTACAATGAGCAGTTCTTC
TRBJ1-2,TRBD1,TRBV7-3,NA,CASSPGQNYGYTF,TGTGCCAGCAGCCCGGGACAGAACTATGGCTACACCTTC
TRBJ2-5,NA,TRBV2,NA,CASSPRETQYF,TGTGCCAGCAGTCCTAGGGAGACCCAGTACTTC
TRBJ1-5,NA,TRBV29-1,few,CSVGDSNQPQHF,TGCAGCGTCGGAGATAGCAATCAGCCCCAGCATTTT
TRBJ2-3,NA,TRBV11-2,NA,CASSLVDTQYF,TGTGCCAGCAGCTTAGTAGATACGCAGTATTTT
TRBJ2-2,NA,TRBV2,NA,CASRNTGELFF,TGTGCCAGCAGGAACACCGGGGAGCTGTTTTTT
TRBJ2-5,NA,TRBV13,NA,CASSLDPLTGNQETQYF,TGTGCCAGCAGCTTAGACCCCCTGACTGGAAACCAAGAGACCCAGTACTTC
TRBJ1-1,NA,TRBV28,NA,CASSLNTGAFF,TGTGCCAGCAGTTTAAATACAGGGGCTTTCTTT
TRBJ2-2,TRBD1,TRBV5-1,NA,CASSPVGTGVTGELFF,TGCGCCAGCAGCCCGGTCGGGACAGGGGTCACCGGGGAGCTGTTTTTT
TRBJ2-3,NA,TRBV4-1,NA,CASKTKSDTQYF,TGCGCCAGCAAGACGAAATCAGATACGCAGTATTTT
TRBJ2-7,TRBD2,TRBV6-1,NA,CASSQPSGYEQYF,TGTGCCAGCAGCCAACCTAGCGGTTACGAGCAGTACTTC
TRBJ1-1,NA,TRBV6-1,NA,CASRTAGTGTEAFF,TGTGCCAGCAGGACTGCCGGGACGGGCACTGAAGCTTTCTTT
TRBJ1-1,NA,TRBV7-3,NA,CASSRRVGTEAFF,TGTGCCAGCAGCCGACGAGTTGGGACTGAAGCTTTCTTT
TRBJ2-2,TRBD1,TRBV28,NA,CASSFFRAGGYTGELFF,TGTGCCAGCAGTTTTTTTCGGGCAGGGGGCTACACCGGGGAGCTGTTTTTT
TRBJ2-7,NA,TRBV4-1,NA,CASSQGLLGRRDEQYF,TGCGCCAGCAGCCAAGGACTTCTCGGGCGCCGGGACGAGCAGTACTTC
TRBJ2-1,TRBD1,TRBV18,NA,CASSPGTGVPNEQFF,TGTGCCAGCTCCCCCGGGACAGGGGTCCCCAATGAGCAGTTCTTC
TRBJ2-1,NA,TRBV28,NA,CASSPALASGEQFF,TGTGCCAGCAGTCCTGCGTTAGCGAGTGGTGAGCAGTTCTTC
TRBJ2-7,TRBD2,TRBV30,few,CAWSRLAGGIDEQYF,TGTGCCTGGAGCCGGCTAGCGGGAGGTATCGACGAGCAGTACTTC
TRBJ2-1,TRBD2,TRBV18,NA,CASSLLTGGDYNEQFF,TGTGCCAGCTCATTACTTACGGGAGGGGACTACAATGAGCAGTTCTTC
TRBJ2-1,TRBD2,TRBV29-1,NA,CSAKAGGINEQFF,TGCAGCGCCAAAGCGGGAGGAATCAATGAGCAGTTCTTC
TRBJ2-2,NA,TRBV18,NA,CASSPSAGNTGELFF,TGTGCCAGCTCACCAAGCGCGGGAAACACCGGGGAGCTGTTTTTT
TRBJ2-7,TRBD1,TRBV5-1,NA,CASSSGQIQPYEQYF,TGCGCCAGCAGCTCGGGACAGATTCAACCCTACGAGCAGTACTTC
TRBJ2-1,NA,TRBV7-9,NA,CASSSNLWGQGGNNEQFF,TGTGCCAGCAGCTCCAATCTCTGGGGGCAGGGGGGCAACAATGAGCAGTTCTTC
TRBJ1-1,NA,TRBV19,NA,CASNRELNTEAFF,TGTGCCAGCAACAGGGAGCTGAACACTGAAGCTTTCTTT
TRBJ2-5,NA,TRBV7-9,NA,CASSTSTETQYF,TGTGCCAGCAGCACCTCGACAGAGACCCAGTACTTC
TRBJ2-1,TRBD2,TRBV25-1,NA,CASRTASGGGYNEQFF,TGTGCCAGCAGAACAGCCTCGGGCGGGGGGTACAATGAGCAGTTCTTC
TRBJ1-2,NA,TRBV6-1,few,CASSDSPSYGYTF,TGTGCCAGCAGTGATTCACCCTCCTATGGCTACACCTTC
TRBJ1-1,NA,TRBV4-1,many,CASSQLETANTEAFF,TGCGCCAGCAGCCAGCTGGAAACAGCGAACACTGAAGCTTTCTTT
TRBJ1-4,TRBD1,TRBV7-2,NA,CASSLNTGTASEKLFF,TGTGCCAGCAGCCTCAACACCGGGACAGCTTCTGAAAAACTGTTTTTT
TRBJ2-2,TRBD2,TRBV5-5,NA,CASSTTSAGELFF,TGTGCCAGCAGCACGACTAGCGCCGGGGAGCTGTTTTTT
TRBJ2-4,TRBD1,TRBV10-3,NA,CAISGPPGQGENIQYF,TGTGCCATCAGTGGACCCCCCGGACAGGGGGAAAACATTCAGTACTTC
TRBJ2-1,TRBD1,TRBV19,NA,CASSYDRAFYNEQFF,TGTGCCAGTAGTTACGACAGGGCCTTTTACAATGAGCAGTTCTTC
TRBJ2-6,NA,TRBV7-2,NA,CASSLAMGSGANVLTF,TGTGCCAGCAGCTTAGCTATGGGCTCTGGGGCCAACGTCCTGACTTTC
TRBJ2-7,NA,TRBV28,once,CASSLPGYDEQYF,TGTGCCAGCAGTTTACCAGGGTACGACGAGCAGTACTTC
TRBJ1-1,NA,TRBV6-1,once,CASSENRGENTEAFF,TGTGCCAGCAGTGAAAATCGGGGGGAGAACACTGAAGCTTTCTTT
TRBJ1-3,NA,TRBV20-1,NA,CSALWGNTIYF,TGCAGTGCCCTTTGGGGAAACACCATATATTTT
TRBJ1-1,NA,TRBV4-1,many,CASSHPRDTEAFF,TGCGCCAGCAGCCACCCTAGGGACACTGAAGCTTTCTTT
TRBJ1-1,NA,TRBV11-1,NA,CASSWGSGTEAFF,TGTGCCAGCAGCTGGGGGTCGGGCACTGAAGCTTTCTTT
TRBJ2-7,NA,TRBV2,NA,CASSSPPRDEQYF,TGTGCCAGCAGTTCCCCCCCCCGGGACGAGCAGTACTTC
TRBJ2-2,NA,TRBV27,NA,CASNPRTANTGELFF,TGTGCCAGCAACCCTAGGACAGCGAACACCGGGGAGCTGTTTTTT
TRBJ1-5,NA,TRBV19,NA,CASRAWTALSSNQPQHF,TGTGCCAGTAGGGCCTGGACAGCTTTGAGTAGCAATCAGCCCCAGCATTTT